The 21 T cell receptor beta chains listed next were all sequenced from one sample in a study of immune evolution from preneoplasia to lung adenocarcinoma. TCRdb's table, derived via immunoSEQ multiplex PCR, lists solely in-frame clones and lacks some. The sample lists 39,000 or so clones, under 80% seen once, with approximately 4.6% in the top ten. Sample: FFPE invasive lung adenocarcinoma tissue. These receptors came from a person between 55 and 69 years old with lung adenocarcinoma.

The chain joins TRBV14 to TRBJ2-7; TRBD1 matches at 7 bases. The length of the CDR3 is 13 residues. With 1 base clipped from V and 3 bases from J, the junction kept 0 bases outside the gene matches. Germline V gene sequence: CDR1 SGHDN, CDR2 FVKESK. The CDR3 sequence is CASSQGQGYEQYF. For the CDR3, the DNA is TGTGCCAGCAGCCAAGGACAGGGCTACGAGCAGTACTTC.

V and J are TRBV30 and TRBJ1-2; TRBD1 is a possible D gene (5 bases). This CDR3 contains 13 residues. The germline V and J ends were trimmed by 1 base and 2 bases, with 8 bases remaining between them. The germline gives CDR1 GTSNPN, CDR2 SVGIG (reference sequence). The CDR3 loop reads CAWSAQVNYGYTF. The DNA for the CDR3 is TGTGCCTGGAGTGCACAGGTGAACTATGGCTACACCTTC.

This clone was recorded only once. The chain employs TRBV27 and TRBJ1-2; D is unresolved. The CDR3 sequence is 11 residues long. From germline, CDR1 is MNHEY and CDR2 SMNVEV (reference sequence). Trimming pared 8 bases from V and 4 bases from J, leaving 8 bases between. The CDR3 nucleotides are TGTGCCAGCGAGGGATCCTATGGCTACACCTTC. It specifies CASEGSYGYTF.

This sequence joins TRBV28 and TRBJ1-2; D ambiguous. The CDR3 contains 14 residues. The V gene lost 6 bases and the J gene lost 0 bases, with 11 bases spanning the gap. The germline V gene has CDR1 MDHEN and CDR2 SYDVKM. The CDR3 spells CASSWGTANYGYTF. The CDR3, as DNA: TGTGCCAGCAGCTGGGGAACAGCTAACTATGGCTACACCTTC.

This chain uses TRBV27 with TRBJ2-5, with 12 positions matching TRBD2. The CDR3 contains 14 residues. The trim removed 6 bases at V and 6 bases at J, leaving 5 bases unmatched. The germline gives CDR1 MNHEY, CDR2 SMNVEV (reference sequence). DNA of the CDR3: TGTGCCAGCAGAGGACTAGCGGGATTTAAGACCCAGTACTTC. Protein sequence: CASRGLAGFKTQYF.

The V gene is TRBV11-2, the J gene TRBJ2-5; TRBD2 aligns across 8 bases. Trimming removed 2 bases from V and 4 bases from J; junction bases left unmatched: 6. The CDR3 has 15 amino acids. The germline gives CDR1 SGHAT, CDR2 FQNNGV. The CDR3 loop is CASSLTAGGGETQYF. CDR3 bases: TGTGCCAGCAGCTTAACGGCGGGAGGTGGAGAGACCCAGTACTTC.

This sequence joins TRBV6-5 and TRBJ2-1; D might be TRBD1 or TRBD2, each matching 5 bases. CDR1 is MNHEY, CDR2 SVGAGI, per germline. This CDR3 contains 15 residues. V shed 6 bases and J shed 2 bases, with 14 bases lying between them. CDR3 DNA: TGTGCCAGCAGCCCCCGGGGCCTAGCCTACAATGAGCAGTTCTTC. Translation: CASSPRGLAYNEQFF.

The V gene is TRBV5-1, the J gene TRBJ2-3, with 12 positions matching TRBD1. Germline V lookup: CDR1 SGHRS, CDR2 YFSETQ. V lost 4 bases to trimming and J lost 1 base; unmatched junction nucleotides: 16. This CDR3 has 20 amino acids. DNA for the CDR3: TGCGCCAGCAGCCGGAGGTCCGGGACAGGGGGCTTAGATCGCACAGATACGCAGTATTTT. Translating it yields CASSRRSGTGGLDRTDTQYF.

This clone was picked up a small number of times. The CDR3 sequence is CAISRDFDTDTQYF. The CDR3 nucleotides read TGTGCCATCAGCCGGGACTTCGACACAGATACGCAGTATTTT. The rearrangement joins TRBV10-3 to TRBJ2-3, with a tentative D call TRBD2 (6 bases). CDR1 is ENHRY, CDR2 SYGVKD, per germline. V dropped 6 bases and J dropped 2 bases, with 12 bases sitting between them. The CDR3 is 14 residues long.

This clone has only one observation. The chain employs TRBV7-7 and TRBJ2-3; TRBD1 matches 10 bases. The CDR3 sequence is 15 residues long. V lost 2 bases, J lost 3 bases, and 2 bases stayed unmatched. The germline V gene has CDR1 SSHAT and CDR2 FNYEAQ (reference sequence). The CDR3 spells CASSLSGQGTDTQYF. CDR3 bases: TGTGCCAGCAGCTTATCGGGACAGGGGACAGATACGCAGTATTTT.

This clone came up a few times. The CDR3 sequence is CASSDFGRGNTEAFF. In DNA, the CDR3 is TGTGCCAGCAGCGACTTCGGGAGGGGTAATACTGAAGCTTTCTTT. The chain combines TRBV7-9 with TRBJ1-1; the D gene is possibly TRBD1 (5 bases). With 5 bases removed from V and 5 bases from J, the gap between germline ends came to 18 bases. CDR3 length: 15 residues. Germline CDR1 SEHNR, CDR2 FQNEAQ (reference sequence).

CDR3 DNA sequence: TGCGCCAGCAGCGTGACTAGCGGAAGTTACAATGAGCAGTTCTTC. It translates to CASSVTSGSYNEQFF. The chain employs TRBV5-1 and TRBJ2-1, with 9 nucleotides matching TRBD2. The CDR3 totals 15 residues. Germline CDR1 and CDR2: SGHRS and YFSETQ. V lost 4 bases and J lost 4; bases outside the gene matches: 6.

This clone was seen a single time. This rearrangement joins TRBV27 to TRBJ2-7; no clear D. With 7 bases removed from V and 0 bases from J, the gap between germline ends came to 10 bases. The germline gives CDR1 MNHEY, CDR2 SMNVEV (reference sequence). The CDR3 is 13 residues long. The DNA for the CDR3 is TGTGCCAGCAAGGGATATAACTCCTACGAGCAGTACTTC. Translated, it gives CASKGYNSYEQYF.

A note on this clone: The sample has other DNA sequences that encode this CDR3 too. The chain uses TRBV18 and TRBJ1-5; 8 bases match TRBD1. Germline-derived CDR1 and CDR2 are KGHSH and LQKENI. J lost 5 bases, V lost 5 bases, and 2 bases had no gene match. This CDR3 comprises 13 residues. The CDR3 reads CASSGQGDQPQHF. The CDR3, as DNA: TGTGCCAGCTCAGGACAGGGCGATCAGCCCCAGCATTTT.

V usage is TRBV4-1 and J usage is TRBJ2-1, with 14 bases matching TRBD2. The CDR3 is made up of 17 amino acids. The ends lost 4 bases at V and 8 bases at J; junction bases unmatched: 10. CDR1 and CDR2 (germline): MGHRA, YSYEKL. This chain's CDR3 is CASSPIAGTSGSYEQFF. CDR3 coding DNA: TGCGCCAGCAGCCCTATAGCGGGGACTAGCGGGAGTTATGAGCAGTTCTTC.

The CDR3: CASSLYPAGGSTGELFF. In nucleotides, the CDR3 is TGCGCCAGCAGCTTGTACCCAGCGGGAGGAAGTACCGGGGAGCTGTTTTTT. The V call is TRBV5-1, the J call TRBJ2-2; 9 nucleotides match TRBD2. After removal of 1 base from V and 5 bases from J, the junction contained 9 bases not matched to a gene. This CDR3 is built from 17 residues. The germline gives CDR1 SGHRS, CDR2 YFSETQ.

Judged by abundance, this clone is medium-sized (0.01 to 0.1%). The J gene is TRBJ2-1, the V gene TRBV4-1, with D perhaps matching TRBD1 or TRBD2 (6 bases each). V was shortened by 3 bases and J by 2 bases, with 14 bases between the two germline ends. The CDR3 loop spans 16 amino acids. Germline-derived CDR1 and CDR2 are MGHRA and YSYEKL. The CDR3: CASSHMGGGTYNEQFF. The CDR3 DNA reads TGCGCCAGCAGCCACATGGGGGGCGGAACCTACAATGAGCAGTTCTTC.

The chain uses TRBV29-1 and TRBJ2-7; D uncertain. CDR3 length: 14 amino acids. Germline V gene data show CDR1 as SQVTM and CDR2 as ANQGSEA. Trimming removed 3 bases at V and 2 bases at J, with 14 bases between. CDR3 region: CSVDRLDNTYEQYF. CDR3 nucleotides: TGCAGCGTTGACAGACTCGATAATACCTACGAGCAGTACTTC.

The chain joins TRBV5-4 to TRBJ1-4; maybe TRBD1 (5 bases). Between the trimmed V and J ends, which lost 0 bases and 3 bases, there was a span of 9 bases. This CDR3 is built from 15 residues. The germline gives CDR1 SGHNT, CDR2 YYREEE (reference sequence). CDR3 nucleotides: TGTGCCAGCAGCTTGGAGCAGGGCCCTAATGAAAAACTGTTTTTT. Encoded protein: CASSLEQGPNEKLFF.

The chain carries TRBV28 and TRBJ1-2; no clear D gene. This CDR3 is 13 amino acids long. Trimming took off 1 base at V and 8 bases at J, with 11 bases between the two ends. CDR1 and CDR2 from the germline V gene are MDHEN and SYDVKM. In DNA, the CDR3 is TGTGCCAGCAGTTTATACGCTCGGGAAGGCTACACCTTC. It is translated as CASSLYAREGYTF.

The gene calls are TRBV2 and TRBJ2-5, with TRBD1 matching over 11 bases. Per the germline V gene, CDR1 is SNHLY and CDR2 is FYNNEI. V lost 4 bases and J lost 0; bases outside the gene matches: 10. This CDR3 has 18 amino acids. The DNA for the CDR3 is TGTGCCAGCAGTGGGGGGACAGGGGGATTCGGGTACCAAGAGACCCAGTACTTC. It translates to CASSGGTGGFGYQETQYF.